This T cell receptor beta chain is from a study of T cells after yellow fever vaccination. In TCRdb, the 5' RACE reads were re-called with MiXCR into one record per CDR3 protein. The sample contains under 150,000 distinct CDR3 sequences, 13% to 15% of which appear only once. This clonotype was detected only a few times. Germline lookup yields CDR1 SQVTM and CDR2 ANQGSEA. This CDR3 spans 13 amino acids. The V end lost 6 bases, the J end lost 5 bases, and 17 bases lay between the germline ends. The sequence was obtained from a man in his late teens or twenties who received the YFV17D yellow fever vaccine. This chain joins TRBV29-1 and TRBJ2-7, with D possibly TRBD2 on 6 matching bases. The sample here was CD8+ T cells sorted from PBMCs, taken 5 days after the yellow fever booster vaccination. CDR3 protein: CSVEGPTGDEQYF. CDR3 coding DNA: TGCAGCGTGGAGGGCCCCACGGGGGACGAGCAGTACTTC.